These T cell receptor beta chains were read from a single sample in a study of cytomegalovirus exposure and HLA in healthy donors. Assay used: immunoSEQ multiplex PCR; TCRdb lists only in-frame clones, some missing. This table holds more than 90,000 clones, under 80% found once. Sequenced input: PBMCs. The receptors here all came from a man aged 40-49 years in good health and CMV-seropositive. Both conserved end residues are part of each CDR3.

V gene: TRBV4-1
J gene: TRBJ1-1
CDR3 protein: CASSQEGQGRINTEAFF

V gene: TRBV5-1
J gene: TRBJ1-2
CDR3 protein: CASSLEGASYGYTF

V gene: TRBV28
J gene: TRBJ2-2
CDR3 protein: CASSVGGGGTGELFF

V gene: TRBV19
J gene: TRBJ2-7
CDR3 protein: CASSFRTSGVTYEQYF

V gene: TRBV19
J gene: TRBJ2-6
CDR3 protein: CASSIGWRGRMGSGANVLTF

V gene: TRBV14
J gene: TRBJ1-4
CDR3 protein: CASSQDIGTGDGKLFF

V gene: TRBV5-1
J gene: TRBJ1-2
CDR3 protein: CASSDGDYGYTF

V gene: TRBV5-1
J gene: TRBJ1-1
CDR3 protein: CASSHLAGGGYTEAFF

V gene: TRBV6-7
J gene: TRBJ2-2
CDR3 protein: CASSYDTGSTGELFF

V gene: TRBV11-2
J gene: TRBJ2-3
CDR3 protein: CASSPQGRGPVSTQYF

V gene: TRBV6-5
J gene: TRBJ2-1
CDR3 protein: CASRSSRGPHNEQFF

V gene: TRBV18
J gene: TRBJ2-1
CDR3 protein: CASSRQGTYNEQFF

V gene: TRBV9
J gene: TRBJ2-1
CDR3 protein: CASSVRGASYNEQFF

V gene: TRBV15
J gene: TRBJ2-7
CDR3 protein: CATSSHRGSYEQYF

V gene: TRBV21-1
J gene: TRBJ1-5
CDR3 protein: CASYRGAGNQPQHF

V gene: TRBV10-3
J gene: TRBJ1-4
CDR3 protein: CAISESMRGQRNEKLFF

V gene: TRBV29-1
J gene: TRBJ2-1
CDR3 protein: CSVVGASGGVLSYNEQFF

V gene: TRBV4-3
J gene: TRBJ2-2
CDR3 protein: CASSEGLANTGELFF

V gene: TRBV4-1
J gene: TRBJ1-6
CDR3 protein: CASSRPGGGLSSYNSPLHF

V gene: TRBV28
J gene: TRBJ2-1
CDR3 protein: CASSRGGEQFF

V gene: TRBV5-5
J gene: TRBJ2-3
CDR3 protein: CATGPASTDTQYF

V gene: TRBV2
J gene: TRBJ1-3
CDR3 protein: CASSEAPGTAGNTIYF

V gene: TRBV27
J gene: TRBJ2-3
CDR3 protein: CASRGSTETGDTQYF

V gene: TRBV29-1
J gene: TRBJ1-1
CDR3 protein: CSVLGQLNTEAFF

V gene: TRBV10-3
J gene: TRBJ1-2
CDR3 protein: CASSYSTGGGDYGYTF

V gene: TRBV6-5
J gene: TRBJ2-7
CDR3 protein: CASSYSGDAFPYEQYF

V gene: TRBV5-6
J gene: TRBJ1-4
CDR3 protein: CASSNRGRGGNEKLFF

V gene: TRBV6-5
J gene: TRBJ2-7
CDR3 protein: CASSHFRDRGVFEQYF

V gene: TRBV4-2
J gene: TRBJ2-2
CDR3 protein: CASSPAARAGELFF

V gene: TRBV5-4
J gene: TRBJ1-4
CDR3 protein: CASSSGGQGDEKLFF

V gene: TRBV4-1
J gene: TRBJ2-3
CDR3 protein: CASSHKSGGGDGDTQYF

V gene: TRBV7-2
J gene: TRBJ1-1
CDR3 protein: CASSYQGARTEAFF

V gene: TRBV20-1
J gene: TRBJ1-1
CDR3 protein: CSAGSHVEAFF

V gene: TRBV28
J gene: TRBJ2-1
CDR3 protein: CASRPGGGSYNEQFF

V gene: TRBV2
J gene: TRBJ1-1
CDR3 protein: CASGLGIGRTEAFF